The count of the clone carrying this T cell receptor beta chain is one. This record comes from a study of Ad26.COV2.S vaccination and SARS-CoV-2 variants. As for the study in general: Dosing was one shot or two shots 56 days apart.

This CDR3 spans 14 amino acids. V lost 5 bases and J lost 8; bases outside the gene matches: 7. Germline assignment: CDR1 SGHKS and CDR2 YYEKEE (reference sequence). Method: immunoSEQ multiplex PCR; TCRdb's copy keeps in-frame clones and lacks some. The sample holds around 250,000 clones, 80% to 90% seen once. The treatment: roughly 20 received Ad26.COV2.S at low or high dose, single or two shots; about five received placebo; per-sample allocation not given. The samples date from day 63 after the first vaccine or placebo injection. The study used a vaccine consisting of an Ad26 vector that expressed Wuhan-strain SARS-CoV-2 spike.

The sequences come from peripheral blood, collected in a trial of Ad26.COV2.S vaccine versus placebo. This receptor was taken from a person between 18 and 65 years old who received the Ad26.COV2.S COVID-19 vaccine or a placebo. The V and J genes are TRBV5-5 and TRBJ1-6, with TRBD1 matching 7 bases. CDR3 nucleotides: TGTGCCAGCAGTCTTGGAGGGGGCGATTCACCCCTCCACTTT. This codes for CASSLGGGDSPLHF.